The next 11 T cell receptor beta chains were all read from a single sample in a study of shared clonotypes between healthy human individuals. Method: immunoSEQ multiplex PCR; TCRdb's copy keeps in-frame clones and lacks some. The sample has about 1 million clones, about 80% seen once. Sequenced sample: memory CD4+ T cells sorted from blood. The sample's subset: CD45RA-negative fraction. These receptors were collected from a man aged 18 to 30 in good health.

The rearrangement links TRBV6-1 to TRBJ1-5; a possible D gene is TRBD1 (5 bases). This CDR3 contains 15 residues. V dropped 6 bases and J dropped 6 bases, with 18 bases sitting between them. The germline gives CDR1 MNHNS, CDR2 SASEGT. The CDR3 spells CASRPDGRGSQPQHF. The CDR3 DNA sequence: TGTGCCAGCAGGCCAGACGGTAGGGGAAGTCAGCCCCAGCATTTT.

CDR3 in DNA: TGTGCCAGCAGTGAAACTAGCGGGGCCGCGGCCCAGTACTTC. Residues: CASSETSGAAAQYF. The genes are TRBV25-1 and TRBJ2-5; 10 positions agree with TRBD2. This CDR3 has 14 amino acids. The V gene end was trimmed by 2 bases and the J gene end by 9 bases; junction bases not matched to a gene: 6. Germline V gene data show CDR1 as MGHDK and CDR2 as SYGVNS.

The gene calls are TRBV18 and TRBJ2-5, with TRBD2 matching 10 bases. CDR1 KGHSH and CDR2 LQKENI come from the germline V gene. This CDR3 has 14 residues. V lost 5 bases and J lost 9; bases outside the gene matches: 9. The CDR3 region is CASSTTTSGMAQYF. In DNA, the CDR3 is TGTGCCAGCTCAACTACCACTAGCGGGATGGCCCAGTACTTC.

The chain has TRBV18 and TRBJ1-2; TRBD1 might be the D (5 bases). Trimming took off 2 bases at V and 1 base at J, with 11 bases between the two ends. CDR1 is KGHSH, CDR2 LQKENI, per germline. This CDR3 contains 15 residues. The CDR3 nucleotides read TGTGCCAGCTCACCAATACAGGAAAATAACTATGGCTACACCTTC. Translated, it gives CASSPIQENNYGYTF.

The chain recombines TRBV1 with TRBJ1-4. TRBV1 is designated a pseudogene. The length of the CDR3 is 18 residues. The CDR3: CTSSQGTTLPRRNEKLFF. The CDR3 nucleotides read TGCACCAGCAGCCAAGGGACCACTTTGCCCCGACGTAATGAAAAACTGTTTTTT.

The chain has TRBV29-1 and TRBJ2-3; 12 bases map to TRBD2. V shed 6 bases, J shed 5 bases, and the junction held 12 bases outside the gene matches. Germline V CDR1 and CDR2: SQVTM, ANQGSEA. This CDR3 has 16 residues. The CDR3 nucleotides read TGCAGCGTCCGCAGGACTAGCGGGATTAGTGGAGATACGCAGTATTTT. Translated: CSVRRTSGISGDTQYF.

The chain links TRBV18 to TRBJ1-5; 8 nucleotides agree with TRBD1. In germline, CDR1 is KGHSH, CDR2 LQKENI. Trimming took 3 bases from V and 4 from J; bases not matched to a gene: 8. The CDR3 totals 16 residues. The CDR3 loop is CASSPSGTGGNQPQHF. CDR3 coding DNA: TGTGCCAGCTCACCGTCCGGGACAGGTGGGAATCAGCCCCAGCATTTT.

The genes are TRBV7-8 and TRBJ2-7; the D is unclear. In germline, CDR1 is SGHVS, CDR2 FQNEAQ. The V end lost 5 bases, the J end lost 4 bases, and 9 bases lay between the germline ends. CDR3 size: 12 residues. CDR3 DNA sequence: TGTGCCAGCAGCCCAACATTATACGAGCAGTACTTC. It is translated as CASSPTLYEQYF.

The CDR3 DNA reads TGCGCCAGCATCGGGACCCTAACTAGCTCCTACAATGAGCAGTTCTTC. Protein product: CASIGTLTSSYNEQFF. V and J are TRBV10-2 and TRBJ2-1; possibly TRBD1 or TRBD2 for D (5 bases each). The CDR3 consists of 16 residues. In germline, CDR1 is WSHSY, CDR2 SAAADI. V was trimmed by 7 bases and J by 0 bases, leaving 16 bases between them.

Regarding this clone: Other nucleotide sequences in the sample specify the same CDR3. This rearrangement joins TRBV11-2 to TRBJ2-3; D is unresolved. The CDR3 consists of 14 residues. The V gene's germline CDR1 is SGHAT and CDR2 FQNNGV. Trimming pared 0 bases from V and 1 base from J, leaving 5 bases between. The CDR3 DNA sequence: TGTGCCAGCAGCTTAGACTCCGGCACAGATACGCAGTATTTT. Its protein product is CASSLDSGTDTQYF.

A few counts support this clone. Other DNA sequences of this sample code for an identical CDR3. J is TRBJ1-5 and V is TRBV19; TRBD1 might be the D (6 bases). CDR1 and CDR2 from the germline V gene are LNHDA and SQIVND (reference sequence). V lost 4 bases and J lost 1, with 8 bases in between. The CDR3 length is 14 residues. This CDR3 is CASSRGASNQPQHF. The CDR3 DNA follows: TGTGCCAGTAGTAGGGGGGCCAGCAATCAGCCCCAGCATTTT.